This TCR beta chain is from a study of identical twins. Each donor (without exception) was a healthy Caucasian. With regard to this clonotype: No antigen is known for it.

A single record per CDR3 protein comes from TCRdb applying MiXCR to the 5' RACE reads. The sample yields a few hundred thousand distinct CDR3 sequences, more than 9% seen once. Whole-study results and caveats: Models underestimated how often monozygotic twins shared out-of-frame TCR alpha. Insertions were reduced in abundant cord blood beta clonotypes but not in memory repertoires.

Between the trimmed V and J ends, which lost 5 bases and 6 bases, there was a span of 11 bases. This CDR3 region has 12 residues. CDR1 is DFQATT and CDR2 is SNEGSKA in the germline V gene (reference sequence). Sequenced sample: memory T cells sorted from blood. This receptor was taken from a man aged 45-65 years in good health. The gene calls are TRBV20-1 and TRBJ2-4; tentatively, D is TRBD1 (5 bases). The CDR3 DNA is TGCAGTGCTGCCCCACAGGCAAACATTCAGTACTTC. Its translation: CSAAPQANIQYF.